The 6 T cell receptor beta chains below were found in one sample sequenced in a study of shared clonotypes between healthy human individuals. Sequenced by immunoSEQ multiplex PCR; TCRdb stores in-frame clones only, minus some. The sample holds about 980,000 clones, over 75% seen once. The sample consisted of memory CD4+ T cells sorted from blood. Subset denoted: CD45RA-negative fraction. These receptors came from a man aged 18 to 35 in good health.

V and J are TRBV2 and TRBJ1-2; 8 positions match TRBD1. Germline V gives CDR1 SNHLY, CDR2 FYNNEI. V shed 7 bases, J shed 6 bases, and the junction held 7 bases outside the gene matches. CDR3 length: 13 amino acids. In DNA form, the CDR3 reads TGTGCCAGCACCGAAACAGGGGGGCATGGCTACACCTTC. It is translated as CASTETGGHGYTF.

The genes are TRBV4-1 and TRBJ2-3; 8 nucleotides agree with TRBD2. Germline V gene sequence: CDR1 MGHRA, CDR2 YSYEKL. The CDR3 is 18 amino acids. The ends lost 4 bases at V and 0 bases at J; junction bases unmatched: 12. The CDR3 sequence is CASSLGGSGGSSTDTQYF. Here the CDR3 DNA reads TGCGCCAGCAGCCTGGGAGGAAGCGGGGGATCTAGCACAGATACGCAGTATTTT.

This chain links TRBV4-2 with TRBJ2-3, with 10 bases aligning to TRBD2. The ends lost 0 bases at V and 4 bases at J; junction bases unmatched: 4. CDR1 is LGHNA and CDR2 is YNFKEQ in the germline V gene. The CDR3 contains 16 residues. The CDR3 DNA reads TGTGCCAGCAGCCAAGAGACTAGCGGGCGGCCAGATACGCAGTATTTT. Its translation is CASSQETSGRPDTQYF.

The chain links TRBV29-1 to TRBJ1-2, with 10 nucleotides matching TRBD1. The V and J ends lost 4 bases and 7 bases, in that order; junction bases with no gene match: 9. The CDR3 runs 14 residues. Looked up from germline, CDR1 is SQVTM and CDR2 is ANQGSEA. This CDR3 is CSVAWDRGSGGYTF. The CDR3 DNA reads TGCAGCGTTGCTTGGGACAGGGGAAGTGGTGGCTACACCTTC.

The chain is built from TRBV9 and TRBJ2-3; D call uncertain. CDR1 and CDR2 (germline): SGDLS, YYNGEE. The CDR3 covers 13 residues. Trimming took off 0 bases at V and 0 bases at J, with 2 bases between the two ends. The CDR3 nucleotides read TGTGCCAGCAGCGTAGTCAGCACAGATACGCAGTATTTT. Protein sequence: CASSVVSTDTQYF. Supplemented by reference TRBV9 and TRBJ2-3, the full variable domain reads DSGVTQTPKHLITATGQRVTLRCSPRSGDLSVYWYQQSLDQGLQFLIQYYNGEERAKGNILERFSAQQFPDLHSELNLSSLELGDSALYFCASSVVSTDTQYFGPGTRLTVL.

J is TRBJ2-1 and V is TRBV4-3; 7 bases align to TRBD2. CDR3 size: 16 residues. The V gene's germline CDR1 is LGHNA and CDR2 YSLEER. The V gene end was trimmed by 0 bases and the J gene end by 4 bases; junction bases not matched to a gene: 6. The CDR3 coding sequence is TGCGCCAGCAGCCAAGACGTCAGAGCGGGATACAATGAGCAGTTCTTC. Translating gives CASSQDVRAGYNEQFF.